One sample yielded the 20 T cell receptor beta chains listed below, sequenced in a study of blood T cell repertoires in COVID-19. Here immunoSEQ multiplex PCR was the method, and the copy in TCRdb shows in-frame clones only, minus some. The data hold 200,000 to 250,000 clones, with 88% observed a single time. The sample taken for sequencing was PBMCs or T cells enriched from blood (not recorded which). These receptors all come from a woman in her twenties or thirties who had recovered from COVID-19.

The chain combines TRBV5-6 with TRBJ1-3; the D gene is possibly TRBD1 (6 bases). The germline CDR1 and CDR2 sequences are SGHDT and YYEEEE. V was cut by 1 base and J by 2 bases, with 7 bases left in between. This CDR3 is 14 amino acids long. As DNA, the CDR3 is TGTGCCAGCAGCTTGACAGGGACTGGAAACACCATATATTTT. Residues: CASSLTGTGNTIYF.

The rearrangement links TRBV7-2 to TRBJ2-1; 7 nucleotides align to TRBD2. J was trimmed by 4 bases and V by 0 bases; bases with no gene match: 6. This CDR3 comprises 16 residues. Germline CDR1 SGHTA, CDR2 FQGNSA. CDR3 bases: TGTGCCAGCAGCTTAGCTGGGCGGGGGAAATACAATGAGCAGTTCTTC. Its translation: CASSLAGRGKYNEQFF.

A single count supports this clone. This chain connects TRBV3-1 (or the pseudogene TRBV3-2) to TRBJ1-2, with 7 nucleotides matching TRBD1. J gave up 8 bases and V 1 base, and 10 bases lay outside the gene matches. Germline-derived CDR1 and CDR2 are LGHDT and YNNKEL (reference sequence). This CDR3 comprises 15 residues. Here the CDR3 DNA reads TGTGCCAGCAGCCAAGGTAGCAGGGGGGATAGAGGCTACACCTTC. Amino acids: CASSQGSRGDRGYTF.

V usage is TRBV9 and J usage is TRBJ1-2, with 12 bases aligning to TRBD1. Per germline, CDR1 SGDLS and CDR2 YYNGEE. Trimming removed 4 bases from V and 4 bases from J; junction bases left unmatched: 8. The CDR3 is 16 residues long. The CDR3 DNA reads TGTGCCAGCAGCTCAGCCGGGACAGGGGGCAGCTATGGCTACACCTTC. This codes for CASSSAGTGGSYGYTF.

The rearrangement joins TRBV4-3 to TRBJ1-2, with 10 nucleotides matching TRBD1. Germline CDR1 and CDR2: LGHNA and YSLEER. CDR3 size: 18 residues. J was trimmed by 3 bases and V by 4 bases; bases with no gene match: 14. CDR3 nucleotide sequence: TGCGCCAGCAGCCTGTTTACCGGGACAGGGGAACGGGACTATGGCTACACCTTC. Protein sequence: CASSLFTGTGERDYGYTF.

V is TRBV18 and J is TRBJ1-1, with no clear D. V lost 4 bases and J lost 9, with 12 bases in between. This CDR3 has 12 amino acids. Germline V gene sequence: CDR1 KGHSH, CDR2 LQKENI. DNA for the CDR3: TGTGCCAGCTCACTAGACACAAATCAAGCTTTCTTT. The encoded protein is CASSLDTNQAFF.

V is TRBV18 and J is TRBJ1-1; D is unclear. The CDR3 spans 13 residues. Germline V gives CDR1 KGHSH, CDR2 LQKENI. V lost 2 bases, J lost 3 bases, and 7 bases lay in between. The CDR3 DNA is TGTGCCAGCTCACCAACCCAGGACACTGAAGCTTTCTTT. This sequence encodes CASSPTQDTEAFF.

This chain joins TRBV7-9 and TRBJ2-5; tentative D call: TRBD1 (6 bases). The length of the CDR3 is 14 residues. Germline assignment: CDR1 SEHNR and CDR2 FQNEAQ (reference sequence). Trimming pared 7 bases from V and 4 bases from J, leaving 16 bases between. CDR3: CASTYLGASETQYF. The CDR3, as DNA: TGTGCCAGCACATACCTGGGGGCTTCAGAGACCCAGTACTTC.

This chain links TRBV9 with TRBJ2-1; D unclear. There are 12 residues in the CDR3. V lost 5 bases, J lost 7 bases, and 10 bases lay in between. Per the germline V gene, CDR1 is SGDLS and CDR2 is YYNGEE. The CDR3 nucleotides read TGTGCCAGCAGGGATGAGGAAAATGAGCAGTTCTTC. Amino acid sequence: CASRDEENEQFF.

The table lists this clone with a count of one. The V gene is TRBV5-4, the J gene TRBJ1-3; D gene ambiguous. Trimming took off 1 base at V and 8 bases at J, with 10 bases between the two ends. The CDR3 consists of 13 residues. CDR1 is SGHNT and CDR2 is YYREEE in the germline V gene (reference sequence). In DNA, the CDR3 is TGTGCCAGCAGCTTGAGAAGGGAGGACACCATATATTTT. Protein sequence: CASSLRREDTIYF.

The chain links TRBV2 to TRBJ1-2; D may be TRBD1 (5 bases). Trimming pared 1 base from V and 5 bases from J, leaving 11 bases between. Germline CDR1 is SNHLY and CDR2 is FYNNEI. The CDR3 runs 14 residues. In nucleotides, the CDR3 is TGTGCCAGCAGTGAAGTGGTCGGGGGATATGGCTACACCTTC. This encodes CASSEVVGGYGYTF.

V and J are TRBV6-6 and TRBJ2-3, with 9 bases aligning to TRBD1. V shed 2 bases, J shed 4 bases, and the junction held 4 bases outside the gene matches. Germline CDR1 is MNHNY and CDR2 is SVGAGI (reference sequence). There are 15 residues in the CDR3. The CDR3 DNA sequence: TGTGCCAGCAGTTACGCACAGGGGGCTGCAGATACGCAGTATTTT. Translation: CASSYAQGAADTQYF.

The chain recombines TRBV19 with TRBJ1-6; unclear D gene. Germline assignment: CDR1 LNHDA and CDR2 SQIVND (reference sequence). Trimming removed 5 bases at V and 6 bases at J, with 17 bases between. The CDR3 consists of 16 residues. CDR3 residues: CASSRGEGPTNSPLHF. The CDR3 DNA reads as TGTGCCAGTAGTCGTGGGGAGGGTCCTACTAATTCACCCCTCCACTTT.

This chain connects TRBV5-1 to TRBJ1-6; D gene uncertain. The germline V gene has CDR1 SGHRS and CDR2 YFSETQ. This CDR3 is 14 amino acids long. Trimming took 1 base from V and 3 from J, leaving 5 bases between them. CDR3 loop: CASSLQNYNSPLHF. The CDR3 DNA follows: TGCGCCAGCAGCTTGCAGAACTATAATTCACCCCTCCACTTT. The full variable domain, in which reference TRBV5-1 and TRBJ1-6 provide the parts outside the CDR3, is KAGVTQTPRYLIKTRGQQVTLSCSPISGHRSVSWYQQTPGQGLQFLFEYFSETQRNKGNFPGRFSGRQFSNSRSEMNVSTLELGDSALYLCASSLQNYNSPLHFGNGTRLTVT.

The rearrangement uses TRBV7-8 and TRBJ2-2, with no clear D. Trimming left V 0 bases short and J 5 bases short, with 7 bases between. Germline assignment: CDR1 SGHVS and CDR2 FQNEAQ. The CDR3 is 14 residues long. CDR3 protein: CASSLAEATGELFF. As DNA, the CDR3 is TGTGCCAGCAGCTTAGCTGAAGCGACCGGGGAGCTGTTTTTT. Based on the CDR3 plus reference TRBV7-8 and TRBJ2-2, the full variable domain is GAGVSQSPRYKVAKRGQDVALRCDPISGHVSLFWYQQALGQGPEFLTYFQNEAQLDKSGLPSDRFFAERPEGSVSTLKIQRTQQEDSAVYLCASSLAEATGELFFGEGSRLTVL.

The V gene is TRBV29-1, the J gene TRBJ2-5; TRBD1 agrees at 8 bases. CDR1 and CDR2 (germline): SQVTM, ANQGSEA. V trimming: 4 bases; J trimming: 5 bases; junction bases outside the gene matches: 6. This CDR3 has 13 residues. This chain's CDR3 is CSVGQGKRETQYF. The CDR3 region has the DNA TGCAGCGTTGGACAGGGGAAGAGGGAGACCCAGTACTTC.

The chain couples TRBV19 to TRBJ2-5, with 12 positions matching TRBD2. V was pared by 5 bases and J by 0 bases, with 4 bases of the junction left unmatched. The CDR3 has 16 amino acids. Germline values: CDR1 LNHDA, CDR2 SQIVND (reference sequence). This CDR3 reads CASSSLAGGNQETQYF. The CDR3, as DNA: TGTGCCAGTAGTTCACTAGCGGGGGGCAACCAAGAGACCCAGTACTTC.

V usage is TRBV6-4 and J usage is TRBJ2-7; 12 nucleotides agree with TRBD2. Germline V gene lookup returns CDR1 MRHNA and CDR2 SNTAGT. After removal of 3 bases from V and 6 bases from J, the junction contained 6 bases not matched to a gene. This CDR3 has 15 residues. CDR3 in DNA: TGTGCCAGCAGTGAGGCTAGCGGGGGGGCCAGCGAGCAGTACTTC. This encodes CASSEASGGASEQYF.

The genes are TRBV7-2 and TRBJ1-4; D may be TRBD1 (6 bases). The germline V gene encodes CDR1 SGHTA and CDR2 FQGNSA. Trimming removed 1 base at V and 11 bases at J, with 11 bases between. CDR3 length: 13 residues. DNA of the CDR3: TGTGCCAGCAGCTTAGAGGGGGGGCTGAAACTGTTTTTT. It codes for CASSLEGGLKLFF.

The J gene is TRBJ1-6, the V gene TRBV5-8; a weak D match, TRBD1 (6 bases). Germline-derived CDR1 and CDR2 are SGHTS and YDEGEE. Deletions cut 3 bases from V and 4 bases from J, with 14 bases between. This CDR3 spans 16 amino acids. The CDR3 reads CASSYQTGAYNSPLHF. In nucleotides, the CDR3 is TGTGCCAGCAGCTACCAGACAGGCGCTTATAATTCACCCCTCCACTTT.